Described below is a single T cell receptor beta chain sequence and its context. This entry comes from a study of blood T cell repertoires in COVID-19. The V gene end was trimmed by 4 bases and the J gene end by 2 bases; junction bases not matched to a gene: 9. Germline CDR1 and CDR2: SGDLS and YYNGEE. CDR3 length: 17 residues. In the study's own analysis: For nucleated cells, counts were estimated from reference gene primer amplification. Profiling relied on immunoSEQ multiplex PCR, and the TCRdb table lists in-frame clones only, not all of them. V, J and clone size reflect that table, while D and trimming were determined from the DNA. The table records around 150,000 clones, 65% to 85% of them present only once. Cohorts were based on clinical histories the participants reported.

The sequenced sample consisted of PBMCs or T cells enriched from blood (not recorded which). This sequence was found in a man between 40 and 49 years old who had recovered from COVID-19. The chain has TRBV9 and TRBJ1-3; 10 nucleotides align to TRBD1. CDR3 nucleotides: TGTGCCAGCAGCCCGCCGGACAGGGGGTTGGCTGGAAACACCATATATTTT. Encoded protein: CASSPPDRGLAGNTIYF.